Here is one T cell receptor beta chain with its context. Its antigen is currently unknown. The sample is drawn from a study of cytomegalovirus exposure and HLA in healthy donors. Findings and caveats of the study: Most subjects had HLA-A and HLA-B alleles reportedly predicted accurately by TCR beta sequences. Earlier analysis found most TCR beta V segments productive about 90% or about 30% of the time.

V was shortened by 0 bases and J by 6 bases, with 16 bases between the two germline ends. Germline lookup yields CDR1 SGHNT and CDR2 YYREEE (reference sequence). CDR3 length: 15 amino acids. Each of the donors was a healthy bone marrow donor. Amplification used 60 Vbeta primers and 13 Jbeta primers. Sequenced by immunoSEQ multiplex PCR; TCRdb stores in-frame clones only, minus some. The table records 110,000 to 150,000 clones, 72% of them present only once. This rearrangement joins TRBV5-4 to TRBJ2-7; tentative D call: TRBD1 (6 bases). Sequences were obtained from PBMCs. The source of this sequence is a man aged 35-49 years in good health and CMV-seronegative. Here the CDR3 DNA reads TGTGCCAGCAGCTTGGGAGGGGGTGCTCTCCCCGAGCAGTACTTC. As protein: CASSLGGGALPEQYF.